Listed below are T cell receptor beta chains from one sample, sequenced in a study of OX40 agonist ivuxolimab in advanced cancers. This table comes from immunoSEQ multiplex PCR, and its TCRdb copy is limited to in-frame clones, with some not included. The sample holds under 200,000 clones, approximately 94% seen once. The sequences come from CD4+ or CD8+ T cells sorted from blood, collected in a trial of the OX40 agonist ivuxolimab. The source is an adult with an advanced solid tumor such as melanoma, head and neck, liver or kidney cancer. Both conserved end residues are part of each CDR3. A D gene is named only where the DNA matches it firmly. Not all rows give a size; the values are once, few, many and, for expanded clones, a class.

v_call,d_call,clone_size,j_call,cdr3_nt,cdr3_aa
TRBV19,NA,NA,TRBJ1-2,TGTGCCAGTAGCGGGACACCTAGGGACCCTAACTATGGCTACACCTTC,CASSGTPRDPNYGYTF
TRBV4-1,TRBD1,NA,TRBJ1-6,TGCGCCAGCAGCCTAAGGACAGGGTCGGATTCACCCCTCCACTTT,CASSLRTGSDSPLHF
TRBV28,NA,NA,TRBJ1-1,TGTGCCAGCGGAACGAACACTGAAGCTTTCTTT,CASGTNTEAFF
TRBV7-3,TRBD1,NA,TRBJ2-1,TGTGCCAGCAGCTTAACCCGAACCCCGGGACAGGAATACAATGAGCAGTTCTTC,CASSLTRTPGQEYNEQFF
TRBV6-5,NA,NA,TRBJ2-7,TGTGCCAGCAGTGCGGCGGGAATAAGCTACGAGCAGTACTTC,CASSAAGISYEQYF
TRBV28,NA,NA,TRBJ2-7,TGTGCCAGCAGTCCCCCCACGCTAACCACCTACGAGCAGTACTTC,CASSPPTLTTYEQYF
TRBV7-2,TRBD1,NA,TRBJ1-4,TGTGCCAGCAGCCTCCCCGGGACAGGGTTTGAAAAACTGTTTTTT,CASSLPGTGFEKLFF
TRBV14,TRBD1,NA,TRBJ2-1,TGTGCCAGCAGCCGGGGGACAGGGGCACCGTACAATGAGCAGTTCTTC,CASSRGTGAPYNEQFF
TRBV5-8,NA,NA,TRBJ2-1,TGTGCCAGCAGCTTCGGGACCGTTTCCTACAATGAGCAGTTCTTC,CASSFGTVSYNEQFF
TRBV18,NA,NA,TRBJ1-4,TGTGCCAGCTCACCGGGGCGGAATGAAAAACTGTTTTTT,CASSPGRNEKLFF
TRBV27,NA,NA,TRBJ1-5,TGTGCCAGCAGGGGTTTTTCGGGGAACCGCAATCAGCCCCAGCATTTT,CASRGFSGNRNQPQHF
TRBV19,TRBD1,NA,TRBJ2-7,TGTGCCAGTCGGAGGACAGGGAGCTCCTACGAGCAGTACTTC,CASRRTGSSYEQYF
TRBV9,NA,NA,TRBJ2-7,TGTGCCAGCAGCGTAGGGGCGGGGACACGCAATTCCTACGAGCAGTACTTC,CASSVGAGTRNSYEQYF
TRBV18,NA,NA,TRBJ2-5,TGTGCCAGCTCTTACAAGCAAGAGACCCAGTACTTC,CASSYKQETQYF
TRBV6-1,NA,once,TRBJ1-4,TGTGCCAGCGAGGGGGAGCTGGATGAAAAACTGTTTTTT,CASEGELDEKLFF
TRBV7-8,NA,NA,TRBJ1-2,TGTGCCAGCAGCTCCCGGACTCGCTATGGCTACACCTTC,CASSSRTRYGYTF
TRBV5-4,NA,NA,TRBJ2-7,TGTGCCAGCAGCTCACAGGGTTACGAGCAGTACTTC,CASSSQGYEQYF
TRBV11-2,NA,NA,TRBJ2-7,TGTGCCAGCAGCTTAGCCACGGCTAGCTACGAGCAGTACTTC,CASSLATASYEQYF
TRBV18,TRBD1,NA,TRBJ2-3,TGTGCCAGCTCCAGACAGGGGGTCCCAGATACGCAGTATTTT,CASSRQGVPDTQYF
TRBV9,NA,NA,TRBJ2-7,TGTGCCAGCAGCGGTAGACTGCCGGCGGACGAGCAGTACTTC,CASSGRLPADEQYF
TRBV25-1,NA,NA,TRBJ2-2,TGTGCCAGCAGTGAAAACAGCCGCACCGGGGAGCTGTTTTTT,CASSENSRTGELFF
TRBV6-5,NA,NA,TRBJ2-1,TGTGCCAGCAGGTTAGCGGTCGCGGGCTACAATGAGCAGTTCTTC,CASRLAVAGYNEQFF
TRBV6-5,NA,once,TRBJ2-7,TGTGCCAGCAGTTACTCGCAGGCCTACGAGCAGTACTTC,CASSYSQAYEQYF
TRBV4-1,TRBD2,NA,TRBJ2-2,TGCGCCAGCAGCCAAGGGACCCTCTATCGAGCGGGAGGTGACGGGGAGCTGTTTTTT,CASSQGTLYRAGGDGELFF
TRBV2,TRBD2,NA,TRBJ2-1,TGTGCCAGCAGCCCCCCCCCGGGACTAGCGGGTCGGGATGAGCAGTTCTTC,CASSPPPGLAGRDEQFF
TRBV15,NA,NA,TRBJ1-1,TGTGCCACCAGCAGAGATCGTGCCAGCTCTATGAACACTGAAGCTTTCTTT,CATSRDRASSMNTEAFF
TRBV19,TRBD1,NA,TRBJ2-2,TGTGCCAGCAGACAGGGGGCGCGGACCGGGGAGCTGTTTTTT,CASRQGARTGELFF
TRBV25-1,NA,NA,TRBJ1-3,TGTGCCAGCAGTGGCCTCTTTCCCCCTGGAAACACCATATATTTT,CASSGLFPPGNTIYF
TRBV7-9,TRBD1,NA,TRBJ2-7,TGTGCCAGCAGCTTAGCAGACAGGGGGGACGAGCAGTACTTC,CASSLADRGDEQYF
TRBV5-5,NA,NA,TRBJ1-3,TGTGCCAGCAGCTTGTTTGGCGGCCCGGTCTCTGGAAACACCATATATTTT,CASSLFGGPVSGNTIYF
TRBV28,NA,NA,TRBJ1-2,TGTGCCAGCAGTCCATCCGGACCCGTTCCCAATAACTATGGCTACACCTTC,CASSPSGPVPNNYGYTF
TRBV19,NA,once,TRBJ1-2,TGTGCCAGTAGTATTGAAGGGCAGGGCTATGGCTACACCTTC,CASSIEGQGYGYTF
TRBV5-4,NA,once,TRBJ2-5,TGTGCCAGCAGCCTGGGTGTGCAGACCCAGTACTTC,CASSLGVQTQYF
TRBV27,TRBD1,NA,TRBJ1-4,TGTGCCAGCAGTTTAAGGGGACAGCACAATGAAAAACTGTTTTTT,CASSLRGQHNEKLFF
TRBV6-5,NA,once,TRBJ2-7,TGTGCCAGCAGTTCCCGGGACGGGGTGATCTACGAGCAGTACTTC,CASSSRDGVIYEQYF
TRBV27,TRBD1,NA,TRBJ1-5,TGTGCCAGCAGCCTACGGGGGACAGGAACGTTTCAGCCCCAGCATTTT,CASSLRGTGTFQPQHF
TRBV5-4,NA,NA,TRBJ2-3,TGTGCCAGCAGCTTGACCCCCGGGGGAAGGACAGATACGCAGTATTTT,CASSLTPGGRTDTQYF
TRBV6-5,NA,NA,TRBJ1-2,TGTGCCAGCAGTTACTCGGGATACGGCCACACCTTC,CASSYSGYGHTF
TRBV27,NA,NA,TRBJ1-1,TGTGCCAGCGGAAGGTCGGATGTCTACACTGAAGCTTTCTTT,CASGRSDVYTEAFF
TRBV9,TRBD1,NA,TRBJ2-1,TGTGCCAGCAGCGTTAAGGACAGGGAATACAATGAGCAGTTCTTC,CASSVKDREYNEQFF
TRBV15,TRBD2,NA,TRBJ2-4,TGTGCCACCAGCAGAGACCCCCCGGGACTAGCGGGGGGGAAAAACATTCAGTACTTC,CATSRDPPGLAGGKNIQYF
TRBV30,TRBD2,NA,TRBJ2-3,TGTGCCTGTACATCGGGACTAGCGGGAGGGATGACGCAGTATTTT,CACTSGLAGGMTQYF
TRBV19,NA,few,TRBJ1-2,TGTGCCAGTAGTATAGGGTCCAGGGCCGGCTACACCTTC,CASSIGSRAGYTF
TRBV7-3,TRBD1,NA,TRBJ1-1,TGTGCCAGCAGGGAGGGAGGGACAGGACGGAACACTGAAGCTTTCTTT,CASREGGTGRNTEAFF
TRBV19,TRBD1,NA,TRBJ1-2,TGTGCCAGTAGTATCGGCTATGGGACAGGCCGGAATGGCTACACCTTC,CASSIGYGTGRNGYTF
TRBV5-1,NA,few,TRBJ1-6,TGCGCCAGCAGCCCGGACAGATGGAGCTCCTATAATTCACCCCTCCACTTT,CASSPDRWSSYNSPLHF
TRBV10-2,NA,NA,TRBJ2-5,TGCGCCACCCAACAAGAGACCCAGTACTTC,CATQQETQYF
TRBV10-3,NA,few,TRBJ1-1,TGTGCCATCTCGCAGACAGCAGACACTGAAGCTTTCTTT,CAISQTADTEAFF
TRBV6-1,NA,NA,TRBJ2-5,TGTGCCAGCCAGTTCGGGCGCCAAGAGACCCAGTACTTC,CASQFGRQETQYF
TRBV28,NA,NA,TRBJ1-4,TGTGCCAGCACACCATGGGGCAGGACATCAGAAAAACTGTTTTTT,CASTPWGRTSEKLFF
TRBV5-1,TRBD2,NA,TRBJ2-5,TGCGCCAGCAGCTCGTCCCCGGGACTAGCGGGCACTCAAGAGACCCAGTACTTC,CASSSSPGLAGTQETQYF
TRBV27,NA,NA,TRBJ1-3,TGTGCCAGCAGTACCATCCCGGGCGGAAACACCATATATTTT,CASSTIPGGNTIYF